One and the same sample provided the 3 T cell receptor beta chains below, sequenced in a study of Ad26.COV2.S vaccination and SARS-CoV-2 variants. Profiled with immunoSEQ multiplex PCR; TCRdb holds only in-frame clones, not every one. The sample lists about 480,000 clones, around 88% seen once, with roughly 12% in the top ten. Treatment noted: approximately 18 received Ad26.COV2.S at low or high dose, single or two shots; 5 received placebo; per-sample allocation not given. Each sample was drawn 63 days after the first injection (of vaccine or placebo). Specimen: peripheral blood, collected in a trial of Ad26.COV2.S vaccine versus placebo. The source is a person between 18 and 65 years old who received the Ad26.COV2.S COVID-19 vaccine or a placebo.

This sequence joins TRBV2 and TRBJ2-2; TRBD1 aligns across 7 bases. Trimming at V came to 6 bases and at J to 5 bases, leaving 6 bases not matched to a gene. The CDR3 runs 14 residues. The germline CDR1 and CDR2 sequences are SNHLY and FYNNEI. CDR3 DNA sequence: TGTGCCAGCAGCGAGACAGGGCCGACCGGGGAGCTGTTTTTT. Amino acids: CASSETGPTGELFF.

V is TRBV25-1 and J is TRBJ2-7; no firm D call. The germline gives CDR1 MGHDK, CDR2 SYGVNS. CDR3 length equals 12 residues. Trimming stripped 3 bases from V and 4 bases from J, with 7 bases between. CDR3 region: CASSDNGYEQYF. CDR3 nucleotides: TGTGCCAGCAGTGATAACGGTTACGAGCAGTACTTC.

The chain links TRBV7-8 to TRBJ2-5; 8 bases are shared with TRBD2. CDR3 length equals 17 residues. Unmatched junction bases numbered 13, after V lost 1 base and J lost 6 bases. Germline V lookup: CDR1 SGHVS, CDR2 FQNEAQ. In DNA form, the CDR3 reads TGTGCCAGCAGCTTAGGGTCGGCACTAGCGGCAATAAAGACCCAGTACTTC. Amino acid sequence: CASSLGSALAAIKTQYF.